The rows below give T cell receptor beta chains drawn from one sample of a study of post-analysis software for immune sequencing data. TCRdb reprocessed the PCR reads via MiXCR and lists one record per CDR3 protein. The data show 650,000 to 900,000 distinct CDR3 sequences, just over 45% seen once. Sequenced input: blood. The origin of the receptors is a girl aged 5 to 17 with multiple sclerosis. CDR3s include the opening cysteine and the closing phenylalanine or tryptophan. Each record gives: CDR3 protein, CDR3 DNA, clone size, V gene, D gene, J gene. D genes are given only for firm matches. Size values are once, few and many counts, or a class for expanded clones, and some rows have none.

CSAGDGRRRSYEQYF | TGCAGTGCTGGGGACGGGAGAAGGAGGTCCTACGAGCAGTACTTC | few | TRBV20-1 | - | TRBJ2-7
CATSRERTLGANTEAFF | TGTGCCACCAGCAGAGAAAGGACTCTGGGGGCGAACACTGAAGCTTTCTTT | - | TRBV15 | - | TRBJ1-1
CSARDRGVGVQETQYF | TGCAGTGCTAGAGATCGGGGGGTCGGGGTCCAAGAGACCCAGTACTTC | - | TRBV20-1 | TRBD2 | TRBJ2-5
CASSLLHRVGTGPYEQYF | TGTGCCAGCAGTTTACTTCATAGGGTCGGGACAGGGCCCTACGAGCAGTACTTC | - | TRBV27 | TRBD1 | TRBJ2-7
CSAVLAGMAYEQYF | TGCAGCGCAGTACTAGCGGGGATGGCCTACGAGCAGTACTTC | - | TRBV29-1 | TRBD2 | TRBJ2-7
CASSSQDTHQETQYF | TGCGCCAGCAGCTCCCAAGACACCCACCAAGAGACCCAGTACTTC | few | TRBV5-1 | - | TRBJ2-5
CASRDMGNQPQHF | TGTGCCAGCAGGGACATGGGGAATCAGCCCCAGCATTTT | - | TRBV12-3/TRBV12-4 | - | TRBJ1-5
CASSLEAVEQYF | TGTGCCAGCAGCTTGGAGGCGGTAGAGCAGTACTTC | many | TRBV5-5 | - | TRBJ2-5
CSARDANYEQYF | TGCAGTGCTAGGGACGCGAACTACGAGCAGTACTTC | few | TRBV20-1 | - | TRBJ2-7
CASARMGGGPGDTQYF | TGTGCCTCCGCCCGCATGGGGGGAGGGCCCGGAGATACGCAGTATTTT | once | TRBV30 | TRBD2 | TRBJ2-3
CASSPRIREDEQFF | TGTGCCAGCAGCCCCCGCATCAGGGAGGATGAGCAGTTCTTC | few | TRBV3-1 | - | TRBJ2-1
CSGGLSSYNEQFF | TGCAGTGGGGGCCTTAGCTCCTACAATGAGCAGTTCTTC | - | TRBV20-1 | - | TRBJ2-1
CASSLRRNRYNEQFF | TGTGCCAGCAGCCTGCGAAGGAACCGATACAATGAGCAGTTCTTC | few | TRBV7-2 | - | TRBJ2-1
CASDRASGSKTYNGQFF | TGTGCCAGCGACCGAGCTAGCGGGAGCAAGACGTACAATGGGCAGTTCTTC | - | TRBV16 | TRBD2 | TRBJ2-1
CSARDPRAGLHNEQFF | TGCAGTGCTAGAGACCCCAGGGCAGGACTCCACAATGAGCAGTTCTTC | few | TRBV20-1 | - | TRBJ2-1
CASRLSLAGTYEQYF | TGTGCCAGCAGGCTCTCTCTAGCGGGTACCTACGAGCAGTACTTC | - | TRBV27 | TRBD2 | TRBJ2-7
CASTNGLGTDNYGYTF | TGTGCCAGTACGAACGGCCTAGGGACAGACAACTATGGCTACACCTTC | - | TRBV6-2/TRBV6-3 | TRBD1 | TRBJ1-2
CASSLAQGFSYEQYF | TGTGCCAGCAGCTTAGCGCAGGGATTCTCCTACGAGCAGTACTTC | few | TRBV7-9 | - | TRBJ2-7
CSAPLRLEQYF | TGCAGTGCCCCCCTTCGCTTGGAGCAGTACTTC | - | TRBV20-1 | - | TRBJ2-7
CSVIRRTEAFF | TGCAGTGTTATTCGGCGTACTGAAGCTTTCTTT | - | TRBV20-1 | - | TRBJ1-1
CAISEPLAEPSSVEQYF | TGTGCCATCAGTGAGCCGTTAGCGGAACCCAGCTCCGTTGAGCAGTACTTC | - | TRBV10-3 | - | TRBJ2-7
CAWSGDRQGRFYGYTF | TGTGCCTGGAGTGGGGATCGGCAGGGGAGATTCTATGGCTACACCTTC | - | TRBV30 | - | TRBJ1-2
CASSVGRLADDNEQFF | TGTGCCAGCAGCGTAGGAAGACTAGCGGACGACAATGAGCAGTTCTTC | - | TRBV9 | TRBD2 | TRBJ2-1
CSVLWTGGNEQFF | TGCAGCGTCCTCTGGACGGGGGGGAATGAGCAGTTCTTC | - | TRBV29-1 | TRBD2 | TRBJ2-1
CASSLETYPSEQYF | TGTGCCAGCAGCTTAGAGACTTACCCCTCCGAGCAGTACTTC | - | TRBV7-2 | - | TRBJ2-7
CASSLATVPLEQYF | TGTGCCAGCAGCTTAGCGACGGTCCCCCTCGAGCAGTACTTC | - | TRBV7-2 | - | TRBJ2-7
CASSPLGGESGANVLTF | TGTGCCAGCAGCCCCCTAGGAGGGGAGTCTGGGGCCAACGTCCTGACTTTC | - | TRBV9 | - | TRBJ2-6
CASSVGLASYEQYF | TGTGCCAGCAGCGTAGGTCTAGCGAGTTACGAGCAGTACTTC | - | TRBV9 | - | TRBJ2-7
CASSLALLRGNHNEQFF | TGTGCCAGTAGCTTAGCGCTATTAAGAGGTAACCACAATGAGCAGTTCTTC | - | TRBV7-2 | - | TRBJ2-1
CASSLTPGTDTQYF | TGTGCTAGCAGCTTAACCCCAGGCACAGATACGCAGTATTTT | - | TRBV7-7 | - | TRBJ2-3
CASSYLGTFEQFF | TGTGCCAGCAGTTACCTCGGAACCTTCGAGCAGTTCTTC | once | TRBV6-5 | - | TRBJ2-1
CSATGTGSEQYF | TGCAGTGCCACCGGGACAGGTAGCGAGCAGTACTTC | few | TRBV20-1 | TRBD1 | TRBJ2-7
CATRAITKRETQYF | TGTGCCACCAGAGCCATAACCAAGAGGGAGACCCAGTACTTC | - | TRBV15 | - | TRBJ2-5
CASSSAWGGSNEQYF | TGCGCCAGCAGCTCAGCTTGGGGCGGGAGTAACGAGCAGTACTTC | few | TRBV5-1 | TRBD2 | TRBJ2-7
CSARSTGYQETQYF | TGCAGTGCTAGATCCACAGGGTACCAGGAGACCCAGTACTTC | - | TRBV20-1 | - | TRBJ2-5
CASSHPGAVLEQYF | TGTGCCAGCAGCCACCCCGGGGCTGTTTTGGAGCAGTACTTC | few | TRBV14 | - | TRBJ2-7
CASSSQGRKETQYF | TGTGCCAGCAGCTCACAGGGGAGGAAAGAGACCCAGTACTTC | - | TRBV7-2 | - | TRBJ2-5
CSAPDRRKVTQYF | TGCAGTGCACCGGACAGGAGGAAGGTGACCCAGTACTTC | - | TRBV20-1 | TRBD1 | TRBJ2-5
CASSYSASNMQYF | TGTGCCAGCAGTTACTCGGCTAGCAATATGCAGTATTTT | - | TRBV6-2/TRBV6-3 | - | TRBJ2-3
CASSLKRPSSGANVLTF | TGTGCCAGCAGCTTAAAACGTCCCTCTTCTGGGGCCAACGTCCTGACTTTC | - | TRBV7-9 | - | TRBJ2-6
CASSRLDIYNEQFF | TGTGCCAGCAGTAGACTAGATATCTACAATGAGCAGTTCTTC | - | TRBV12-3/TRBV12-4 | - | TRBJ2-1
CASSFARDPTYEQYF | TGTGCCAGCAGTTTCGCCAGGGATCCCACTTACGAGCAGTACTTC | - | TRBV27 | - | TRBJ2-7